This T cell receptor (beta chain) was retrieved from a study of T cell responses to AZD1222 COVID-19 vaccine. Points from the study as a whole: Repertoire sampling was restricted to post-peak T cell response timepoints. Among the donors, most were white British and more were female, and clonal diversity was possibly underestimated. As reported, nearly half of all spike-specific TCRs target variant regions that are unmutated. With two AZD1222 doses given, Spike-specific TCR breadth and depth both rose.

Profiled with immunoSEQ multiplex PCR; TCRdb holds only in-frame clones, not every one. Of about 89,000 clones listed, roughly 90% are singletons. This CDR3 has 13 amino acids. Notes on this clone: Its antigen is not identified.

Sequencing was performed on peripheral blood, taken 28 days after the second AZD1222 dose. The V and J genes are TRBV21-1 and TRBJ1-5. TRBV21-1 is designated a pseudogene. This receptor was identified in an adult who received the AZD1222 COVID-19 vaccine. Written as DNA, the CDR3 is TGTGCCAGCAGTAATACTAGAGATCAGCCCCAGCATTTT. Translating gives CASSNTRDQPQHF.